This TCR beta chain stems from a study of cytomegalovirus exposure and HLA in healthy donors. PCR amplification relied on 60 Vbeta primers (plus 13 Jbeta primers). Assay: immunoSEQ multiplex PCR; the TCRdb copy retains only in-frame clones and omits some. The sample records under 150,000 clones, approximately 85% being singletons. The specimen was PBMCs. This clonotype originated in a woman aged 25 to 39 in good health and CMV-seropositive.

The CDR3 reads CASSRGKNTEAFF. CDR3 DNA sequence: TGTGCCAGCAGCCGGGGGAAGAACACTGAAGCTTTCTTT. The rearrangement uses TRBV5-8 and TRBJ1-1, with D possibly matching TRBD1 (5 bases). Germline CDR1 is SGHTS and CDR2 is YDEGEE. V gave up 4 bases and J gave up 1 base, with 8 bases separating them. The CDR3 totals 13 residues.